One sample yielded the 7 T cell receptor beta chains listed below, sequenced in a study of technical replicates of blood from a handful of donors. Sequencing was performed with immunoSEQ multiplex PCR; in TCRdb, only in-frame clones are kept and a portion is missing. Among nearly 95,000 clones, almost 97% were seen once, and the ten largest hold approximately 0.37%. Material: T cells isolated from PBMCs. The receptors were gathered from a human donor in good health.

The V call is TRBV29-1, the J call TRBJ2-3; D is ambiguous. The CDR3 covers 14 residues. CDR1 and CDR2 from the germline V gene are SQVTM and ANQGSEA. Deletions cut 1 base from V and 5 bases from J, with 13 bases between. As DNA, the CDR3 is TGCAGCGTTGAAGTTCTGAAAACGGGAGATACGCAGTATTTT. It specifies CSVEVLKTGDTQYF.

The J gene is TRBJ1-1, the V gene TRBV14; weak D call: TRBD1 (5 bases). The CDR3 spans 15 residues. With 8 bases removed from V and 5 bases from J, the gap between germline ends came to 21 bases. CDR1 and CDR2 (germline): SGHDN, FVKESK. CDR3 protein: CASLLFGDGRTEAFF. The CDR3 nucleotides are TGTGCCAGCCTTCTGTTCGGGGACGGGAGGACTGAAGCTTTCTTT.

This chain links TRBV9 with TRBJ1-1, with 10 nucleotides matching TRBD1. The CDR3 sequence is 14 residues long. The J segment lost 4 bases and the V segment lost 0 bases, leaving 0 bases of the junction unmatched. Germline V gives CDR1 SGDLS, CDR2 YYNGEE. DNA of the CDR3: TGTGCCAGCAGCGTAGGGACAGGGGGCACTGAAGCTTTCTTT. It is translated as CASSVGTGGTEAFF.

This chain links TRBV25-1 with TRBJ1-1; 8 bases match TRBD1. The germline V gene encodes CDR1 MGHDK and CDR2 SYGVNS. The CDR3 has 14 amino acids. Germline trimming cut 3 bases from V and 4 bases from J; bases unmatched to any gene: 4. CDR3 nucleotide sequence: TGTGCCAGCAGTGAGGACAGGGAGTCCACTGAAGCTTTCTTT. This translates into CASSEDRESTEAFF.

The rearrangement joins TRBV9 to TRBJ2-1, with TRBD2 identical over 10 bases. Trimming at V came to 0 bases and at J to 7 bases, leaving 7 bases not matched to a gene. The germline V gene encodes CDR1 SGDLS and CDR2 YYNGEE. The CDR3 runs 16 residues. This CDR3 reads CASSVGASGSLNEQFF. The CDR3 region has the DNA TGTGCCAGCAGCGTAGGGGCTAGCGGGAGTTTGAATGAGCAGTTCTTC.

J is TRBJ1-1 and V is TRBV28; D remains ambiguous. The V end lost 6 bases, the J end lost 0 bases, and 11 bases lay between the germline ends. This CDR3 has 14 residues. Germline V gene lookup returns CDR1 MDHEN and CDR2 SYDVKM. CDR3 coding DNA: TGTGCCAGCAGGGAGGGCTACATGAACACTGAAGCTTTCTTT. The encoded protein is CASREGYMNTEAFF.

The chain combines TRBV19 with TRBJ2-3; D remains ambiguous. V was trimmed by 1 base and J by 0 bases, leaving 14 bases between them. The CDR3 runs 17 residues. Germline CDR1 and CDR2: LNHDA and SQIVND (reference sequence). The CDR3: CASSIARVGPSTDTQYF. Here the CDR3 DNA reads TGTGCCAGTAGTATAGCCCGAGTGGGCCCTAGCACAGATACGCAGTATTTT. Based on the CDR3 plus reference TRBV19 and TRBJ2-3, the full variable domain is DGGITQSPKYLFRKEGQNVTLSCEQNLNHDAMYWYRQDPGQGLRLIYYSQIVNDFQKGDIAEGYSVSREKKESFPLTVTSAQKNPTAFYLCASSIARVGPSTDTQYFGPGTRLTVL.